Listed below are T cell receptor beta chains from one sample, sequenced in a study of blood T cell repertoires in COVID-19. Generated by immunoSEQ multiplex PCR, the TCRdb table keeps only in-frame clones and is missing some. The data show roughly 100,000 clones, roughly 79% seen once. Sequencing input: peripheral blood. The receptors were sampled from an elderly man with acute or convalescent COVID-19. The CDR3 runs from the conserved cysteine through the conserved F or W. The D gene is left open where the match is weak. Clone size is not always given. Where it is, it says once, few, many or a class for expanded clones.

clone size,D gene,V gene,J gene,CDR3 protein,CDR3 DNA
-,-,TRBV7-2,TRBJ2-4,CASSFGGQNIQYF,TGTGCCAGCAGCTTCGGGGGACAAAACATTCAGTACTTC
-,-,TRBV29-1,TRBJ2-3,CSVVGGGIGTDTQYF,TGCAGCGTTGTAGGAGGGGGCATCGGCACAGATACGCAGTATTTT
-,TRBD2,TRBV28,TRBJ2-7,CASRIASGTPYEQYF,TGTGCCAGCAGGATTGCTAGCGGGACCCCCTACGAGCAGTACTTC
-,-,TRBV18,TRBJ2-2,CASSPRHGTNTGELFF,TGTGCCAGCTCACCACGTCACGGGACAAACACCGGGGAGCTGTTTTTT
few,TRBD2,TRBV6-1,TRBJ2-1,CASSEYASGRSSYNEQFF,TGTGCCAGCAGTGAATACGCTAGCGGGAGGAGCTCCTACAATGAGCAGTTCTTC
-,TRBD2,TRBV30,TRBJ2-5,CAWSGAGRETQYF,TGTGCCTGGAGCGGAGCGGGGCGAGAGACCCAGTACTTC
once,-,TRBV20-1,TRBJ2-3,CSARRLPSQYF,TGCAGTGCTAGGAGACTACCCTCCCAGTATTTT
-,-,TRBV28,TRBJ1-2,CASNLYNYGYTF,TGTGCCAGTAACCTATACAACTATGGCTACACCTTC
-,-,TRBV19,TRBJ2-7,CASSRALNTYEQYF,TGTGCCAGTAGTAGGGCTTTAAACACCTACGAGCAGTACTTC
once,-,TRBV10-3,TRBJ2-3,CAISEGPLNTDTQYF,TGTGCCATCAGTGAGGGCCCATTGAACACAGATACGCAGTATTTT
-,-,TRBV4-2,TRBJ1-6,CASSQKSQVDSPLHF,TGTGCCAGCAGCCAAAAGAGCCAGGTTGATTCACCCCTCCACTTT
-,-,TRBV12-5,TRBJ2-2,CASGGQPNTGELFF,TGTGCTAGTGGTGGACAGCCGAACACCGGGGAGCTGTTTTTT
-,TRBD2,TRBV4-1,TRBJ2-5,CASSQPPGLAGEETQYF,TGCGCCAGCAGCCAGCCCCCGGGACTAGCGGGAGAAGAGACCCAGTACTTC
-,TRBD1,TRBV19,TRBJ2-4,CASSILGTALAKNIQYF,TGTGCCAGTAGTATCCTCGGGACAGCCCTAGCCAAAAACATTCAGTACTTC
-,-,TRBV19,TRBJ1-5,CASKNRNSNQPQHF,TGTGCCAGTAAAAACAGGAATAGCAATCAGCCCCAGCATTTT
-,-,TRBV5-1,TRBJ2-1,CASSLGGGSYNEQFF,TGCGCCAGCAGCTTGGGCGGCGGCTCCTACAATGAGCAGTTCTTC
-,-,TRBV30,TRBJ2-4,CAWSAYRNPKNIQYF,TGTGCCTGGAGTGCCTACAGAAACCCGAAAAACATTCAGTACTTC
once,TRBD2,TRBV9,TRBJ2-7,CASSRLAGQYEQYF,TGTGCCAGCAGTCGACTAGCGGGTCAGTACGAGCAGTACTTC
few,TRBD2,TRBV6-1,TRBJ2-5,CASSEPGLAVAETQYF,TGTGCCAGCAGTGAACCGGGACTAGCAGTAGCGGAGACCCAGTACTTC
-,TRBD1,TRBV9,TRBJ1-6,CASSVGAGGGNSPLHF,TGTGCCAGCAGCGTAGGAGCAGGGGGTGGGAATTCACCCCTCCACTTT
-,-,TRBV4-3,TRBJ2-2,CASSQEILTSINTGELFF,TGCGCCAGCAGCCAAGAAATTCTTACTAGCATCAATACCGGGGAGCTGTTTTTT
-,-,TRBV5-1,TRBJ1-2,CASSYGHLTSNYGYTF,TGCGCCAGCAGTTACGGACATCTAACCTCTAACTATGGCTACACCTTC
-,TRBD1,TRBV18,TRBJ2-2,CASSYQGADTGELFF,TGTGCCAGCTCATACCAGGGGGCTGACACCGGGGAGCTGTTTTTT
-,-,TRBV19,TRBJ1-6,CASSPTRNSPLHF,TGTGCCAGTAGTCCAACGAGGAATTCACCCCTCCACTTT
-,-,TRBV29-1,TRBJ2-5,CSVGVFGGGETQYF,TGCAGCGTTGGGGTGTTCGGGGGTGGAGAGACCCAGTACTTC
-,-,TRBV27,TRBJ2-6,CASSPLSGANVLTF,TGTGCCAGCAGTCCCCTCTCTGGGGCCAACGTCCTGACTTTC
-,-,TRBV6-5,TRBJ1-1,CASSYSGSTVLGGTFF,TGTGCCAGCAGTTACTCTGGCTCGACTGTGCTCGGGGGGACTTTCTTT
-,-,TRBV11-2,TRBJ2-7,CASSRSGPSYEQYF,TGTGCCAGCAGCAGAAGCGGGCCTTCCTACGAGCAGTACTTC
-,-,TRBV24-1,TRBJ2-2,CATSDSRDSNGELFF,TGTGCCACCAGTGATTCCCGGGACTCTAACGGGGAGCTGTTTTTT
-,-,TRBV6-5,TRBJ2-1,CASRRQTYNEQFF,TGTGCCAGCCGACGACAAACCTACAATGAGCAGTTCTTC
-,-,TRBV7-3,TRBJ1-2,CASSLTRTAYGYTF,TGTGCCAGCAGCTTAACAAGGACAGCCTATGGCTACACCTTC
-,-,TRBV18,TRBJ1-3,CASSPSGTGNTIYF,TGTGCCAGCTCACCCTCAGGGACTGGAAACACCATATATTTT
-,-,TRBV5-4,TRBJ1-2,CASSLREQGGIGYTF,TGTGCCAGCAGTCTGAGGGAACAGGGAGGGATTGGCTACACCTTC
once,TRBD1,TRBV18,TRBJ2-3,CASSPQEGARDTQYF,TGTGCCAGCTCACCACAAGAGGGGGCAAGGGATACGCAGTATTTT
-,-,TRBV30,TRBJ1-4,CAWSLTPWTANNEKLFF,TGTGCCTGGAGTCTAACCCCCTGGACAGCAAATAATGAAAAACTGTTTTTT